Listed below are T cell receptor beta chains from one sample, sequenced in a study of blood T cell repertoires in COVID-19. Libraries were prepared by immunoSEQ multiplex PCR; TCRdb keeps only in-frame clonotypes and omits some of them. The sample has tens of thousands of clones; approximately 90% are singletons. The specimen was peripheral blood. The receptors derive from a man between 70 and 80 years old with active or convalescent COVID-19. The CDR3 runs from the conserved cysteine through the conserved F or W. The D gene is left open where the match is weak. Not all rows give a size; the values are once, few, many and, for expanded clones, a class.

J	V	size	D	CDR3	DNA
TRBJ1-4	TRBV21-1	-	-	CASSNSGSNNEKLFF	TGTGCCAGCAGCAACTCCGGGTCAAATAATGAAAAACTGTTTTTT
TRBJ2-2	TRBV15	-	-	CATSRDTTGELFF	TGTGCCACCAGCAGAGATACAACCGGGGAGCTGTTTTTT
TRBJ1-3	TRBV28	-	-	CASSSPSGDGNTIYF	TGTGCCAGCAGTTCCCCATCAGGGGATGGAAACACCATATATTTT
TRBJ1-5	TRBV28	-	-	CASSTGTTRAIWNQPQHF	TGTGCCAGCAGTACCGGGACAACGAGGGCGATATGGAATCAGCCCCAGCATTTT
TRBJ2-7	TRBV6-1	-	TRBD1	CASSEAHFGDRGYEQYF	TGTGCCAGCAGTGAAGCCCATTTTGGGGACAGGGGGTACGAGCAGTACTTC
TRBJ1-4	TRBV28	-	TRBD1	CASIGRGLTNEKLFF	TGTGCCAGCATTGGCAGGGGGCTCACTAATGAAAAACTGTTTTTT
TRBJ2-6	TRBV3-1/TRBV3-2	-	TRBD2	CASRPLAGAPSGANVLTF	TGTGCCAGCAGACCTCTAGCGGGAGCCCCCTCTGGGGCCAACGTCCTGACTTTC
TRBJ1-2	TRBV7-3	once	-	CASSLIVREANYGYTF	TGTGCCAGCAGCTTAATAGTACGGGAAGCTAACTATGGCTACACCTTC
TRBJ2-1	TRBV5-1	-	TRBD2	CASSLAPSGNNEQFF	TGCGCCAGCAGCTTGGCGCCTAGCGGTAACAATGAGCAGTTCTTC
TRBJ1-4	TRBV2	-	-	CASSEVEGQLFF	TGTGCCAGCAGTGAAGTGGAGGGGCAACTGTTTTTT
TRBJ1-5	TRBV6-1	-	TRBD1	CASSGSFGTGSLGNQPQHF	TGTGCCAGCAGTGGTTCTTTTGGGACAGGGTCCCTTGGCAATCAGCCCCAGCATTTT
TRBJ2-5	TRBV6-6	-	-	CASSYAGSETQYF	TGTGCCAGCAGTTACGCGGGGTCGGAGACCCAGTACTTC
TRBJ1-1	TRBV5-1	-	-	CASSPQELVIDTEAFF	TGCGCCAGCAGCCCCCAGGAACTCGTGATTGACACTGAAGCTTTCTTT
TRBJ2-7	TRBV28	-	TRBD1	CASKTGGDYEQYF	TGTGCCAGCAAGACAGGGGGGGACTACGAGCAGTACTTC
TRBJ2-1	TRBV10-3	-	-	CAIMPESSYNEQFF	TGTGCCATCATGCCGGAGAGCTCCTACAATGAGCAGTTCTTC
TRBJ2-1	TRBV9	few	TRBD2	CASSDSGSGNEQFF	TGTGCCAGCAGCGATAGCGGGAGTGGGAATGAGCAGTTCTTC
TRBJ1-6	TRBV27	-	TRBD1	CATTGVGNSPLHF	TGTGCCACGACAGGGGTTGGTAATTCACCCCTCCACTTT
TRBJ1-1	TRBV28	once	TRBD1	CASRPGTGANTEAFF	TGTGCCAGCAGGCCAGGGACAGGGGCGAACACTGAAGCTTTCTTT
TRBJ2-5	TRBV4-2	-	TRBD2	CASSQDGARGRGFETQYF	TGTGCCAGCAGCCAAGACGGCGCCCGCGGGAGGGGATTTGAGACCCAGTACTTC
TRBJ2-2	TRBV6-5	-	-	CASSLQENTGELFF	TGTGCCAGCAGTTTACAGGAGAACACCGGGGAGCTGTTTTTT
TRBJ2-5	TRBV29-1	-	-	CSVEGYSPQETQYF	TGCAGCGTTGAAGGTTACAGCCCCCAAGAGACCCAGTACTTC
TRBJ1-2	TRBV2	-	TRBD1	CASSENRGYNYGYTF	TGTGCCAGCAGTGAGAACAGGGGATATAACTATGGCTACACCTTC
TRBJ2-3	TRBV11-2	-	TRBD2	CASSFLAGGTDTQYF	TGTGCCAGCAGCTTCCTAGCGGGAGGAACAGATACGCAGTATTTT
TRBJ2-2	TRBV18	few	-	CASSDRIINTGELFF	TGTGCCAGCTCAGACAGAATCATAAACACCGGGGAGCTGTTTTTT
TRBJ1-6	TRBV15	once	-	CATSKEYGRANSPLHF	TGTGCCACCAGCAAAGAGTATGGCAGGGCTAATTCACCCCTCCACTTT
TRBJ1-1	TRBV5-6	-	-	CASSPWSGTEAFF	TGTGCCAGCAGCCCATGGAGCGGCACTGAAGCTTTCTTT
TRBJ2-1	TRBV27	-	TRBD2	CASSLIPMSGTSYNEQFF	TGTGCCAGCAGTTTAATTCCAATGAGCGGGACCTCCTACAATGAGCAGTTCTTC
TRBJ1-2	TRBV5-4	many	TRBD1	CASSLEVQGHGYTF	TGTGCCAGCAGCTTGGAGGTACAGGGGCATGGCTACACCTTC
TRBJ2-1	TRBV6-1	few	-	CASSEVGGSNEQFF	TGTGCCAGCAGTGAAGTAGGAGGGTCCAATGAGCAGTTCTTC
TRBJ1-2	TRBV28	-	TRBD1	CASSSGQGNYGYTF	TGTGCCAGCAGTTCCGGACAGGGAAACTATGGCTACACCTTC
TRBJ2-1	TRBV9	-	-	CASSPAWGLSSYNEQFF	TGTGCCAGCAGCCCCGCCTGGGGGCTGAGCTCCTACAATGAGCAGTTCTTC
TRBJ2-1	TRBV7-6	-	-	CASSFPGYNEQFF	TGTGCCAGCAGCTTCCCAGGGTACAATGAGCAGTTCTTC
TRBJ1-1	TRBV5-4	-	-	CASSRGGGLNTEAFF	TGTGCCAGCAGCAGAGGGGGGGGTCTGAACACTGAAGCTTTCTTT
TRBJ1-6	TRBV5-1	once	-	CASSLAPTERNSPLHF	TGCGCCAGCAGCTTGGCCCCGACGGAGCGAAATTCACCCCTCCACTTT
TRBJ2-7	TRBV28	-	TRBD2	CASMKLAGSYEQYF	TGTGCCAGCATGAAACTAGCGGGATCCTACGAGCAGTACTTC
TRBJ2-5	TRBV5-1	-	-	CASSSYGGPQETQYF	TGCGCCAGCAGCAGTTACGGGGGTCCACAAGAGACCCAGTACTTC
TRBJ2-5	TRBV18	-	-	CASSSNREETQYF	TGTGCCAGCTCGTCAAACAGAGAAGAGACCCAGTACTTC
TRBJ1-2	TRBV10-3	once	TRBD1	CAISPGQENYGYTF	TGTGCCATCAGCCCAGGACAGGAAAACTATGGCTACACCTTC
TRBJ2-7	TRBV5-1	-	TRBD1	CASSLTGQNYEQYF	TGCGCCAGCAGCTTGACGGGACAGAACTACGAGCAGTACTTC
TRBJ1-1	TRBV28	-	-	CASSPWTANTEAFF	TGTGCCAGCAGTCCGTGGACAGCGAACACTGAAGCTTTCTTT
TRBJ2-7	TRBV5-1	-	-	CASSLEGVPWGEQYF	TGCGCCAGCAGCTTGGAAGGGGTTCCCTGGGGCGAGCAGTACTTC
TRBJ2-1	TRBV4-2	-	TRBD2	CASSQEASGVRPWYNEQFF	TGTGCCAGCAGCCAAGAGGCTAGCGGGGTAAGACCTTGGTACAATGAGCAGTTCTTC
TRBJ2-1	TRBV7-2	-	-	CASSSSSGVGANEQFF	TGTGCCAGCAGCTCGTCTTCAGGGGTTGGAGCCAATGAGCAGTTCTTC
TRBJ2-4	TRBV5-6	-	-	CASSKQGAKNIQYF	TGTGCCAGCAGCAAACAGGGAGCCAAAAACATTCAGTACTTC